A single sample gave rise to the 20 T cell receptor beta chains below, sequenced in a study of breast tumors, draining lymph nodes, adjacent tissues (dated by TCRdb to between 2015 and 2016). Libraries were made using multiplex PCR. The instrument was an Illumina HiSeq 2000. The public reads were quality trimmed at Q25 with fastp and then assembled into clones with MiXCR by TCRdb, keeping productive beta chains. CDR3 protein sequences are deduplicated, and each keeps its most common genes and DNA. For this sample there are over 60,000 distinct CDR3 sequences; less than 45% appear just once. About 8.4% of the sample rests with the top ten. The specimen sequenced was breast tumor tissue. The receptors were sampled from a female donor with breast cancer. Some clones in this sample may be carry-over from other donors' samples.

J is TRBJ1-5 and V is TRBV19; possible D gene TRBD1, 6 bases. The CDR3 runs to 11 residues. The germline V gene has CDR1 LNHDA and CDR2 SQIVND (reference sequence). The ends were cut back, 3 bases at V and 11 bases at J, with 8 bases in the middle. The CDR3: CASSIGQSQHF. The DNA of the CDR3 is TGTGCCAGTAGTATTGGACAGTCCCAGCATTTT.

CDR3 in DNA: TGCAGTGCTAGACTCCGGGACAGGGGGCAAGGCACCGGGGAGCTGTTTTTT. Translated: CSARLRDRGQGTGELFF. V gene TRBV20-1 combines with J gene TRBJ2-2; TRBD1 agrees at 12 bases. V shed 2 bases, J shed 4 bases, and the junction held 8 bases outside the gene matches. CDR1 is DFQATT and CDR2 is SNEGSKA in the germline V gene (reference sequence). The CDR3 is 17 amino acids.

This chain uses TRBV7-2 with TRBJ1-3; D perhaps matches TRBD1 (5 bases). Trimming took 2 bases from V and 2 from J, leaving 13 bases between them. Per germline, CDR1 SGHTA and CDR2 FQGNSA. The CDR3 has 16 amino acids. CDR3 sequence reads: CASSLNPQGPGNTIYF. DNA of the CDR3: TGTGCCAGCAGCTTAAATCCGCAGGGACCTGGAAACACCATATATTTT. Variable domain in full (rest from reference TRBV7-2 and TRBJ1-3): GAGVSQSPSNKVTEKGKDVELRCDPISGHTALYWYRQSLGQGLEFLIYFQGNSAPDKSGLPSDRFSAERTGGSVSTLTIQRTQQEDSAVYLCASSLNPQGPGNTIYFGEGSWLTVV.

Note on this clonotype: This may arise from a read error, as a much more abundant clone is one base away. The J gene is TRBJ2-1, the V gene TRBV12-3 or TRBV12-4; D gene uncertain. The CDR3 loop spans 12 amino acids. The V end lost 9 bases, the J end lost 3 bases, and 9 bases lay between the germline ends. CDR3 nucleotide sequence: TGTGCCAGTAGCTGCGTCTACAATGAGCAGTTCTTC. It specifies CASSCVYNEQFF.

The rearrangement joins TRBV13 to TRBJ1-5, with a possible D match to TRBD1 (5 bases). V was trimmed by 4 bases and J by 7 bases, leaving 17 bases between them. CDR3 length equals 15 residues. Germline V gives CDR1 PRHDT, CDR2 FYEKMQ (reference sequence). The CDR3 loop is CASSSQAGVGQPQHF. In DNA, the CDR3 is TGTGCCAGCAGCTCGCAAGCGGGGGTTGGACAGCCCCAGCATTTT.

This chain connects TRBV2 to TRBJ2-1, with D unclear. Germline CDR1 SNHLY, CDR2 FYNNEI. This CDR3 region has 14 residues. The germline V and J ends were trimmed by 6 bases and 6 bases, with 15 bases remaining between them. The CDR3 protein is CASRVQVLFNEQFF. DNA of the CDR3: TGTGCCAGCAGGGTGCAAGTACTGTTCAATGAGCAGTTCTTC.

The chain carries TRBV5-6 and TRBJ1-2; D not resolved. The germline V gene encodes CDR1 SGHDT and CDR2 YYEEEE. Trimming left V 4 bases short and J 5 bases short, with 27 bases between. This CDR3 contains 18 residues. The CDR3 sequence is CASSPSSMSTDTQYGYTF. In DNA form, the CDR3 reads TGTGCCAGCAGCCCCTCATCGATGAGCACAGATACGCAGTATGGCTACACCTTC.

This clonotype was seen at least ten times. J is TRBJ2-1 and V is TRBV3-2. TRBV3-2 is deemed a pseudogene. The CDR3 extends over 13 amino acids. CDR3 sequence reads: CASSQQTRSEQFF. In DNA, the CDR3 is TGTGCCAGCAGCCAACAGACCCGAAGTGAGCAGTTCTTC.

This clonotype showed up just once. The rearrangement joins TRBV12-3 or TRBV12-4 to TRBJ1-2; 9 positions agree with TRBD1. The CDR3 has 16 residues. The V segment lost 7 bases and the J segment 8 bases; nucleotides outside the gene matches: 17. The CDR3 DNA is TGTGCCAGCAAGGGAGAAGAGGGGACAGGGATGAGCGGCTACACCTTC. As protein: CASKGEEGTGMSGYTF.

The chain employs TRBV2 and TRBJ1-6; TRBD1 agrees at 7 bases. With 10 bases clipped from V and 7 bases from J, the junction kept 10 bases outside the gene matches. The CDR3 is made up of 14 amino acids. Germline V lookup: CDR1 SNHLY, CDR2 FYNNEI. CDR3 sequence (DNA): TGTGCCACCGAAACCGGGACAGCCAATTCACCCCTCCACTTT. Residues: CATETGTANSPLHF.

This rearrangement joins TRBV20-1 to TRBJ2-3; TRBD1 is a possible D gene (5 bases). This CDR3 has 15 amino acids. Germline V gives CDR1 DFQATT, CDR2 SNEGSKA (reference sequence). The V end was cut by 2 bases, the J end by 2 bases, with 14 bases between. CDR3 region: CSARRGTANTDTQYF. The CDR3 DNA reads as TGCAGTGCTAGAAGGGGTACCGCGAACACAGATACGCAGTATTTT.

This clonotype appeared many times. This chain links TRBV12-3 or TRBV12-4 with TRBJ1-2, with D unclear. The CDR3 has 14 amino acids. V was pared by 3 bases and J by 4 bases, with 12 bases between. CDR3 nucleotides: TGTGCCAGCAGTTTGACTTCTCTCGCCTATGGCTACACCTTC. Amino acids: CASSLTSLAYGYTF.

This clonotype was found many times. The gene calls are TRBV7-9 and TRBJ2-1; 9 nucleotides align to TRBD1. J gave up 7 bases and V 1 base, and 5 bases lay outside the gene matches. The CDR3 covers 15 residues. Germline V lookup: CDR1 SEHNR, CDR2 FQNEAQ (reference sequence). The CDR3 region is CASSLDGTGWNEQFF. CDR3 in DNA: TGTGCCAGCAGCTTAGACGGGACAGGGTGGAATGAGCAGTTCTTC.

A word on this clonotype: The conserved closing phenylalanine or tryptophan is absent in this CDR3, likely reflecting a read error. The DNA is left out, because the CDR3 cannot be placed on it with certainty; the CDR3 is given as TCRdb lists it. This rearrangement joins TRBV19 to TRBJ2-5; TRBD1 reflects the table's D call only, with no check against the DNA. The CDR3 length is 11 residues, termini included. The germline V gene has CDR1 LNHDA and CDR2 SQIVND (reference sequence). The CDR3 reads CASSAGGGGYY.

The sample holds a few counts of this clonotype. V gene TRBV24-1 combines with J gene TRBJ2-1; 7 positions match TRBD2. J gave up 11 bases and V 7 bases, and 10 bases lay outside the gene matches. The CDR3 sequence is 13 residues long. Germline V gene lookup returns CDR1 KGHDR and CDR2 SFDVKD. The CDR3 spells CATSPAAGDKQFF. The CDR3 coding sequence is TGTGCCACCAGCCCTGCGGCGGGGGATAAGCAGTTCTTC.

This clonotype was recorded many times. This chain uses TRBV12-3 or TRBV12-4 with TRBJ2-1; 8 nucleotides align to TRBD2. The V and J ends lost 1 base and 5 bases, in that order; junction bases with no gene match: 13. The CDR3 spans 18 residues. As DNA, the CDR3 is TGTGCCAGCAGTTTAGGGAGCTTTGGTACGGGAGGGAACAATGAGCAGTTCTTC. Translation gives CASSLGSFGTGGNNEQFF.

This clonotype was counted ten times or more. This chain uses TRBV6-1 with TRBJ1-4; maybe TRBD1 (6 bases). Germline V CDR1 and CDR2: MNHNS, SASEGT. The CDR3 is made up of 13 amino acids. V was cut by 5 bases and J by 7 bases, with 11 bases left in between. CDR3: CASSRAGAEKLFF. In DNA form, the CDR3 reads TGTGCCAGCAGTAGGGCAGGGGCTGAAAAACTGTTTTTT.

About this clonotype: With a much larger clone just one base away, this may be a read error. The CDR3 end shows no conserved phenylalanine or tryptophan, and so a read error is likely. The gene calls are TRBV3-1 and TRBJ2-2, with D tentatively TRBD2 (6 bases). Germline V gene sequence: CDR1 LGHDT, CDR2 YNNKEL (reference sequence). V shed 4 bases and J shed 5 bases, with 20 bases lying between them. The length of the CDR3 is 17 residues. In DNA form, the CDR3 reads TGTGCCAGCAGCCCCAACCCGACGACGGGAGCAACCGGGGAGCTGTTTTCT. It codes for CASSPNPTTGATGELFS.

This clonotype turned up a few times. This sequence joins TRBV18 and TRBJ1-1; no reliable D call. V was shortened by 4 bases and J by 5 bases, with 8 bases between the two germline ends. The germline V gene encodes CDR1 KGHSH and CDR2 LQKENI. There are 12 residues in the CDR3. CDR3 amino acids: CASSLLGTEAFF. DNA of the CDR3: TGTGCCAGCTCACTGTTAGGGACTGAAGCTTTCTTT.

This clonotype was recorded many times. V gene TRBV7-3 combines with J gene TRBJ2-5; D gene unclear. V gave up 2 bases and J gave up 3 bases, with 7 bases separating them. Per the germline V gene, CDR1 is SGHTA and CDR2 is FQGTGA. This CDR3 comprises 13 residues. The DNA of the CDR3 is TGTGCCAGCAGCTTATCTGTGAAAGAGACCCAGTACTTC. It codes for CASSLSVKETQYF. Full variable domain (missing parts from reference TRBV7-3 and TRBJ2-5): GAGVSQTPSNKVTEKGKYVELRCDPISGHTALYWYRQSLGQGPEFLIYFQGTGAADDSGLPNDRFFAVRPEGSVSTLKIQRTERGDSAVYLCASSLSVKETQYFGPGTRLLVL.